The clone carrying this T cell receptor (beta chain) was counted only a few times. Its target is not known. The CDR3 runs to 11 residues. Germline trimming cut 10 bases from V and 10 bases from J; bases unmatched to any gene: 9. Germline lookup yields CDR1 LNHDA and CDR2 SQIVND (reference sequence). The sample is drawn from a study of long-term antiretroviral therapy in people with HIV. Across the study: Samples collected earliest predate the 2015 immediate-ART recommendation by about a decade.

Study observations and caveats: Upon ART, diversity increased but remained lower than transplant donor controls. Neither ART adherence, viral resistance nor therapy changes were documented.

Assay version v3.0 of immunoSEQ was used, and it was run at survey level. The target of sequencing was roughly 40,000-55,000 T-cell genomes per sample. Only in-frame clones appear in the TCRdb table, and some are missing; sequencing was by immunoSEQ multiplex PCR. Among 30,000 to 35,000 clones listed, around 74% were seen once. Material: unsorted PBMCs, obtained 3 years after starting antiretroviral therapy. The rearrangement uses TRBV19 and TRBJ1-2, with 7 positions matching TRBD1. The origin of this receptor is a man aged 50-60 years with HIV. The DNA for the CDR3 is TGTGCCATTAGGGACAGATCCTTCTACACCTTC. It translates to CAIRDRSFYTF.